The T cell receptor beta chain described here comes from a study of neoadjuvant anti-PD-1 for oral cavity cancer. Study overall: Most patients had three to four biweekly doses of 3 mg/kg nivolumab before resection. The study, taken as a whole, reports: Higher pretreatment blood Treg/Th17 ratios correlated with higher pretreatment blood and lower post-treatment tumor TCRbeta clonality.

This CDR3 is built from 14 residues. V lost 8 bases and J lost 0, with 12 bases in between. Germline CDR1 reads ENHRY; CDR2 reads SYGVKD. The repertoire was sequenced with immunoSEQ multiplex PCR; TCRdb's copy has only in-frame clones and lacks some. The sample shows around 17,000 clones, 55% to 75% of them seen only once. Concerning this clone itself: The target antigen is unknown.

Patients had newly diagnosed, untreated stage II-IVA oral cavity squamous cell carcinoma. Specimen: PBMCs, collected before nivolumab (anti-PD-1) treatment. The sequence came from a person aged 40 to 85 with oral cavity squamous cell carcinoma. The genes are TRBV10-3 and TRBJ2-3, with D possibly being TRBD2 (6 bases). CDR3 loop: CAIGGGRSTDTQYF. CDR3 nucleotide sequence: TGTGCCATCGGCGGTGGGAGGAGCACAGATACGCAGTATTTT.